This paragraph reports one T cell receptor beta chain. TCRdb re-called the RT-PCR reads with MiXCR, one entry per CDR3 protein. The sample includes approximately 720,000 distinct CDR3 sequences, over 12% seen only once; the top ten take 3% to 4.5%. This clonotype was obtained from a female donor in good health, serving as a healthy control. Sequenced input: memory CD4+ T cells from blood.

In DNA, the CDR3 is TGTGCCAGCAGTTACGTCTCAGGGAAGGAGACCCAGTACTTC. Translating it yields CASSYVSGKETQYF. This rearrangement joins TRBV6-2 or TRBV6-3 to TRBJ2-5; D is possibly TRBD1 (5 bases). The CDR3 length is 14 residues. V was cut by 2 bases and J by 5 bases, with 12 bases left in between. Germline lookup yields CDR1 MNHEY and CDR2 SVGEGT.